Reported below is one T cell receptor beta chain. What it binds is unknown. V dropped 6 bases and J dropped 3; count of bases not matched to a gene: 6. This CDR3 is built from 13 residues. Germline V CDR1 and CDR2: DFQATT, SNEGSKA (reference sequence). This specimen belongs to a study of CD8 T cells in ankylosing spondylitis. Study-wide results and caveats: In ankylosing spondylitis blood, a motif of seven to nine highly homologous TCR beta variants appeared characteristic. Those disease-linked clones were CD8+; they were also relatively rare in peripheral blood. Enrichment of disease-linked clones was reportedly significant in matched ankylosing spondylitis synovial fluid. Several of the motif variants were reported before in synovial fluid and blood from reactive arthritis.

Libraries of TCR beta came from quantitative 5'-RACE with molecular barcodes. TCRdb passed the 5' RACE reads through MiXCR, listing each CDR3 protein once. In the table there are roughly 440,000 distinct CDR3 sequences, under 20% of which are singletons. This chain uses TRBV20-1 with TRBJ2-7, with 9 nucleotides matching TRBD2. The sequencing sample was made of blood, either unsorted or a sorted T cell fraction (not recorded which). The sequence was obtained from a male donor with ankylosing spondylitis. The CDR3 loop reads CSAQKAGGYEQYF. DNA for the CDR3: TGCAGTGCCCAAAAAGCGGGAGGCTACGAGCAGTACTTC.